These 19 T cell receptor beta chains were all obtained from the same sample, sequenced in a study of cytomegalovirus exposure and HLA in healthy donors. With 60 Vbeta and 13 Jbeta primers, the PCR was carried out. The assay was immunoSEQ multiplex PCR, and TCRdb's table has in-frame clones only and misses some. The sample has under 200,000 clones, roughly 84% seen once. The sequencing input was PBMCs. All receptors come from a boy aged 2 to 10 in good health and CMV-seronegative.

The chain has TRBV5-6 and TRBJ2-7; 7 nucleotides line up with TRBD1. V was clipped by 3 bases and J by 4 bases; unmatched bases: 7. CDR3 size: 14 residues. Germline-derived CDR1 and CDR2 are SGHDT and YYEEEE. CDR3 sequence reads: CASSWIDRAYEQYF. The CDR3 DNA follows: TGTGCCAGCAGCTGGATCGACAGGGCATACGAGCAGTACTTC.

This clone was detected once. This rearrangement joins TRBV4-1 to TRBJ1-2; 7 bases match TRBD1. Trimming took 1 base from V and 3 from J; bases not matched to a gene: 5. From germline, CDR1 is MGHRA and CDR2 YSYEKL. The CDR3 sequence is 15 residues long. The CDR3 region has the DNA TGCGCCAGCAGCCAAGCAGGGGGTGACCACTATGGCTACACCTTC. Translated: CASSQAGGDHYGYTF.

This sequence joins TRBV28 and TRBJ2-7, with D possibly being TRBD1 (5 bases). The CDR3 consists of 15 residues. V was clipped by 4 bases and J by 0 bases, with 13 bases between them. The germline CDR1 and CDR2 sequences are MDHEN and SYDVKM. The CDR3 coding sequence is TGTGCCAGCAGTTCCCTAGACAGACTCTCCTACGAGCAGTACTTC. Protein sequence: CASSSLDRLSYEQYF.

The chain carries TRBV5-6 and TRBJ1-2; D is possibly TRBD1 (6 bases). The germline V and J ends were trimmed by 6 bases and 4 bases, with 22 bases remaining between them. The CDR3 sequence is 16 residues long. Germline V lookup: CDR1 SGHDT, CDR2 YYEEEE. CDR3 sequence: CASKPRGLRNLYGYTF. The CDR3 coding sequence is TGTGCCAGCAAACCCAGGGGCCTCCGGAATCTCTATGGCTACACCTTC.

The CDR3 region is CASSMPASGRRETQYF. The CDR3, as DNA: TGTGCCAGCAGCATGCCCGCTAGCGGGAGGCGAGAGACCCAGTACTTC. This chain connects TRBV11-2 to TRBJ2-5; 11 bases line up with TRBD2. J gave up 4 bases and V 5 bases, and 9 bases lay outside the gene matches. Germline V gene lookup returns CDR1 SGHAT and CDR2 FQNNGV. CDR3 size: 16 residues.

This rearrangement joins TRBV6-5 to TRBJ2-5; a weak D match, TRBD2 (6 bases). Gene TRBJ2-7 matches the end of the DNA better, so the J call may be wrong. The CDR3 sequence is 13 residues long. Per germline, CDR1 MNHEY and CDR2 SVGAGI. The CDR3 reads CASSLRGTYEQYF. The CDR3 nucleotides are TGTGCCAGCAGCCTTCGGGGGACCTACGAGCAGTACTTC.

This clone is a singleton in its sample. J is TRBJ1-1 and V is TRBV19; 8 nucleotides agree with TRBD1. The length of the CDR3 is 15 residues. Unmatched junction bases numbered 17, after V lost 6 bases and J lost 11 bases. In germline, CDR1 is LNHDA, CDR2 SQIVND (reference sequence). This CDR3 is CASSIFPGQGTAAFF. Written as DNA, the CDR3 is TGTGCCAGTAGCATTTTTCCCGGACAGGGTACGGCCGCTTTCTTT.

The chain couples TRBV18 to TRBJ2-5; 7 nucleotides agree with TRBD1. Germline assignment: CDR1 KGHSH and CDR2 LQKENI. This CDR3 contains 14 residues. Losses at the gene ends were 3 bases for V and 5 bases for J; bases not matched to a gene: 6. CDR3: CASSPSTGEETQYF. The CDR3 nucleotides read TGTGCCAGCTCACCTTCAACAGGGGAGGAGACCCAGTACTTC.

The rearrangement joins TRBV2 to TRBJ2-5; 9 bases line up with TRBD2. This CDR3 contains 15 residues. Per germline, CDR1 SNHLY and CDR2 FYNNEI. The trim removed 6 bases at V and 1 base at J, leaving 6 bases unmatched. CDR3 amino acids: CASSGPSGTQETQYF. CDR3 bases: TGTGCCAGCAGCGGGCCTAGCGGGACCCAAGAGACCCAGTACTTC.

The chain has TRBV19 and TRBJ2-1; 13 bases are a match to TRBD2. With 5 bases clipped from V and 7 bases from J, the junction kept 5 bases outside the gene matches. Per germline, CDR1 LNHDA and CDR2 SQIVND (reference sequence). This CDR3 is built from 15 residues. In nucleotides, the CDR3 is TGTGCCAGTAGTGGGGGACTAGCGGGAAAGAATGAGCAGTTCTTC. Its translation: CASSGGLAGKNEQFF.

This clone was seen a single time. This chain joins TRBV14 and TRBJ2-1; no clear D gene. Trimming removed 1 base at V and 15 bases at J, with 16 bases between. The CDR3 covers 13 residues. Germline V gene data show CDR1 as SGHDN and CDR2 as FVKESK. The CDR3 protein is CASSQVIERRVFF. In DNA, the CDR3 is TGTGCCAGCAGCCAAGTTATTGAGAGGCGAGTGTTCTTC. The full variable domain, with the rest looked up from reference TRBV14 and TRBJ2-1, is EAGVTQFPSHSVIEKGQTVTLRCDPISGHDNLYWYRRVMGKEIKFLLHFVKESKQDESGMPNNRFLAERTGGTYSTLKVQPAELEDSGVYFCASSQVIERRVFFGPGTRLTVL.

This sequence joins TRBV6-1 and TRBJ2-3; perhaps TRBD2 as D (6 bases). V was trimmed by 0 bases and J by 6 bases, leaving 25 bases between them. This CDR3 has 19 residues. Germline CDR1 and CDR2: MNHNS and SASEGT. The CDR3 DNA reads TGTGCCAGCAGTGAAGCGCAGGTCGTCTGGACTATTATGCTGGATACGCAGTATTTT. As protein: CASSEAQVVWTIMLDTQYF.

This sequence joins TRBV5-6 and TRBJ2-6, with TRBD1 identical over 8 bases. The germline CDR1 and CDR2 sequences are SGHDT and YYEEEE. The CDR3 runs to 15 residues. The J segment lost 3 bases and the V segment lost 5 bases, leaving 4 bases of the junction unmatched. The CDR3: CASRLDRVGANVLTF. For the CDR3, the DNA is TGTGCCAGCAGACTGGACAGGGTTGGGGCCAACGTCCTGACTTTC.

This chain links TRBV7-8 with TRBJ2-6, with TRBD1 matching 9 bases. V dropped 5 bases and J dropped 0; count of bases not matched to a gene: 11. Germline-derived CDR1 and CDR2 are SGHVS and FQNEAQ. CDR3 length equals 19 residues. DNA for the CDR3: TGTGCCAGCAGCCTCCTCCGGGACAGGGTCACCTCTGGGGCCAACGTCCTGACTTTC. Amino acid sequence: CASSLLRDRVTSGANVLTF.

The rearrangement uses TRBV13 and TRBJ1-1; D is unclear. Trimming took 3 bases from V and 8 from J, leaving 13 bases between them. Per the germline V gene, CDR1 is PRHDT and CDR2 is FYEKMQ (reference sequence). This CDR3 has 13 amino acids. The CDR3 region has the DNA TGTGCCAGCAGCTTGGGAGACGGAACGGAAGCTTTCTTT. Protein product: CASSLGDGTEAFF.

CDR3 in amino acids: CASSDPQGFYEQYF. As DNA, the CDR3 is TGTGCCAGCAGTGATCCCCAGGGTTTCTACGAGCAGTACTTC. The V call is TRBV25-1, the J call TRBJ2-7; D possibly corresponds to TRBD1 (5 bases). This CDR3 contains 14 residues. V lost 3 bases and J 3 bases, leaving 12 bases between the germline ends. The germline V gene has CDR1 MGHDK and CDR2 SYGVNS.

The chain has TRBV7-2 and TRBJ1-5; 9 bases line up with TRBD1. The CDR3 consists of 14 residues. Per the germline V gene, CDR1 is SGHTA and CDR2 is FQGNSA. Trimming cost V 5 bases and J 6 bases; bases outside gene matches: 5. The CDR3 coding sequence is TGTGCCAGCAGCGCACAGGGGGCTTTTCAGCCCCAGCATTTT. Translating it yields CASSAQGAFQPQHF.

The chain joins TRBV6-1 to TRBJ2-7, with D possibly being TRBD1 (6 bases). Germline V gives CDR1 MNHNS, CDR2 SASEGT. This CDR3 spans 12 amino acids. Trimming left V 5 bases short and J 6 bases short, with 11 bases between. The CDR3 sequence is CASSFTGFEQYF. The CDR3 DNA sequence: TGTGCCAGCAGTTTTACAGGGTTCGAGCAGTACTTC.

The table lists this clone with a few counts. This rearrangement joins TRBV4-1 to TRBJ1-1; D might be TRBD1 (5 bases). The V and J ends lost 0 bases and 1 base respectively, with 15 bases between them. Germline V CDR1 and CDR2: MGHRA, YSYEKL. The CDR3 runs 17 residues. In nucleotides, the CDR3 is TGCGCCAGCAGCCAAGAAGAGTGGGGGGACCAGAACACTGAAGCTTTCTTT. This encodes CASSQEEWGDQNTEAFF.